This T cell receptor beta chain originates from a study of beta chain features in type 1 diabetes. The germline V gene encodes CDR1 SGHTA and CDR2 FQGNSA. V shed 0 bases and J 1 base; nucleotides not matched to a gene: 6. CDR3 length equals 17 residues. Expressed TCRB transcripts were sequenced because the entire RNA isolate underwent reverse transcription. Data came from immunoSEQ multiplex PCR; TCRdb stores just in-frame clones and leaves some out. The sample records 600,000 or so clones, around 12% being singletons. This clone has a handful of counts. Its antigen is currently unknown. Study-level findings and limits: VDJ junctions sequenced from type 1 diabetes patients showed fewer insertions and more deletions. Type 1 diabetes patients had TCRB CDR3s that were shorter (moderately but significantly so) in all four CD4+ subsets.

The sample consisted of naive CD4+ T cells from blood. J is TRBJ2-3 and V is TRBV7-2, with 8 bases that match TRBD1. This TCR came from a young man with type 1 diabetes. This chain's CDR3 is CASSLAWTGQGTDTQYF. The CDR3 DNA follows: TGTGCCAGCAGCTTAGCCTGGACAGGGCAAGGCACAGATACGCAGTATTTT.